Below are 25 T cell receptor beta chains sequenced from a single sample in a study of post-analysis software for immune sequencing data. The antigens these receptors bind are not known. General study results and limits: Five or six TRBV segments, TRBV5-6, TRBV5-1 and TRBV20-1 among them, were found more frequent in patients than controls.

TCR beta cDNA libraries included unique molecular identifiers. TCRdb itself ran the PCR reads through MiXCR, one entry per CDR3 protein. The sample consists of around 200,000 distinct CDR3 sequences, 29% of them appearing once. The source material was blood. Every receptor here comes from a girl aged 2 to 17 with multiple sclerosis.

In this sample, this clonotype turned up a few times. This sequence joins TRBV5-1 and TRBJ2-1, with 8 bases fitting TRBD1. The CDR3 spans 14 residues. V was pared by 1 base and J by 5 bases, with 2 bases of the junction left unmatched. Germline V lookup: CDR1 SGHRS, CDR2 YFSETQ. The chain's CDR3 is CASSLQGAHNEQFF. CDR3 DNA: TGCGCCAGCAGCTTGCAGGGGGCCCACAATGAGCAGTTCTTC.

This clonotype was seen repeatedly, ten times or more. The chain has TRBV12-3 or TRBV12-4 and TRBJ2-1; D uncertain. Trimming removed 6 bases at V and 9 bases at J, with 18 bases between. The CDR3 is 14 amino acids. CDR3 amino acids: CASSVGPSYGEQFF. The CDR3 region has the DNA TGTGCCAGCAGCGTAGGACCCTCGTATGGTGAGCAGTTCTTC.

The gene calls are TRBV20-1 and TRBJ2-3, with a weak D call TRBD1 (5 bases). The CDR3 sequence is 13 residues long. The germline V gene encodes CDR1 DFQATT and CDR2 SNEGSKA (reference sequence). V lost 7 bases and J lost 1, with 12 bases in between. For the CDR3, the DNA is TGCAGTGTTAGGAAACAGGGCACAGATACGCAGTATTTT. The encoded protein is CSVRKQGTDTQYF.

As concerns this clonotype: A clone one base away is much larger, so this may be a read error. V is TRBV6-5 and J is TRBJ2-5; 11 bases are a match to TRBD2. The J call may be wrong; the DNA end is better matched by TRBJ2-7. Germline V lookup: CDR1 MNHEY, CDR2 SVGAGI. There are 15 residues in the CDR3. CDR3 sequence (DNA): TGTGCCGGCAGTACCCCGACTAGCGGGATCTACGAGCAGTACTTC. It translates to CAGSTPTSGIYEQYF.

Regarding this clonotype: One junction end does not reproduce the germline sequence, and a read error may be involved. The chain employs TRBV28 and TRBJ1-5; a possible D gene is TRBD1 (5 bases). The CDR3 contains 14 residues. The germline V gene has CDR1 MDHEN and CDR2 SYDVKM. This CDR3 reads CASSFEQANQPRHF. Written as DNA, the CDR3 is TGTGCCAGCAGTTTCGAACAGGCTAATCAGCCCCGGCATTTT.

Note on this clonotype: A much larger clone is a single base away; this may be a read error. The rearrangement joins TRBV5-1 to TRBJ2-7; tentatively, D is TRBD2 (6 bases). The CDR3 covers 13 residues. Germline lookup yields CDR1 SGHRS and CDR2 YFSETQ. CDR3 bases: TGCGCCAACAGCTTGGGGCGGGACTACGAGCAGTACTTC. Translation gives CANSLGRDYEQYF.

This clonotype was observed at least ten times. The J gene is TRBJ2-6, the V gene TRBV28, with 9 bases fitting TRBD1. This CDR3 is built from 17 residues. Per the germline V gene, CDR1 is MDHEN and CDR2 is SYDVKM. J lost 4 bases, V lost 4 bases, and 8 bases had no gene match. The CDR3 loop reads CASSSPQGASGANVLTF. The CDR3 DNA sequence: TGTGCCAGCAGTTCACCACAGGGGGCGTCAGGGGCCAACGTCCTGACTTTC.

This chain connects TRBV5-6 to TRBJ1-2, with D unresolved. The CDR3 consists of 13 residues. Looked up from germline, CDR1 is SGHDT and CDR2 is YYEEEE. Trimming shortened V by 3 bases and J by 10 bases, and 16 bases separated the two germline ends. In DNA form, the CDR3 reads TGTGCCAGCAGCTCCCGTGGACTGGAATTCTACACCTTC. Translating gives CASSSRGLEFYTF.

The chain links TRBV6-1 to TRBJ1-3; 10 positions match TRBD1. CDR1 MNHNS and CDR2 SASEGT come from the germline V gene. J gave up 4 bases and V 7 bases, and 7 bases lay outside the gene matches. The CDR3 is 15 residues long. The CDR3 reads CASTEGQGIGNTIYF. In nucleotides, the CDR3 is TGTGCCAGCACCGAGGGACAGGGGATAGGAAACACCATATATTTT.

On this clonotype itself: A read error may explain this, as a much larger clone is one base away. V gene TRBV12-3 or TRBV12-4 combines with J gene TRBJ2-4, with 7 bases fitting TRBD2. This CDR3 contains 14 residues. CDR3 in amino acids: CANSPLLRGEEQYF. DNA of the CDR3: TGTGCCAACAGTCCCCTACTCCGGGGGGAGGAGCAGTACTTC.

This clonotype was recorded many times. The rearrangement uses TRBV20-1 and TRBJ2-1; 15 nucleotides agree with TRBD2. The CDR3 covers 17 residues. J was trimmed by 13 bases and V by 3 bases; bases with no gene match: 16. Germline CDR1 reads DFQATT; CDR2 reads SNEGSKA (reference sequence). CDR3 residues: CSARINIGTSGGKFQFF. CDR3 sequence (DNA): TGCAGTGCTAGGATTAATATTGGGACTAGCGGGGGGAAATTCCAGTTCTTC.

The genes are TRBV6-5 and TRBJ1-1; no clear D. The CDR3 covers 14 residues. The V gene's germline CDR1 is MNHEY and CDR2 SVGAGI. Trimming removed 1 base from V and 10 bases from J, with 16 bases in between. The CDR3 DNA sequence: TGTGCCAGCAGTTACTTCCGGGGTATAATCCGAGCTTTCTTT. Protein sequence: CASSYFRGIIRAFF.

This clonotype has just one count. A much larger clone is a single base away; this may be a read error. This CDR3 reads CSAPRQTSNGQFF. The CDR3 bases are TGCAGTGCCCCTCGCCAGACTAGCAATGGGCAGTTCTTC. The rearrangement links TRBV20-1 to TRBJ2-1; 7 positions agree with TRBD2. The CDR3 covers 13 residues. The germline gives CDR1 DFQATT, CDR2 SNEGSKA (reference sequence).

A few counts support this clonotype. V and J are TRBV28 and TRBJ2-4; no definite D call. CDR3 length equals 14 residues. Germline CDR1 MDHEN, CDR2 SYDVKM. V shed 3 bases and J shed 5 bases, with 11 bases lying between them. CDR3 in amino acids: CASSLGWKENIQYF. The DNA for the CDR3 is TGTGCCAGCAGTTTGGGCTGGAAGGAAAACATTCAGTACTTC.

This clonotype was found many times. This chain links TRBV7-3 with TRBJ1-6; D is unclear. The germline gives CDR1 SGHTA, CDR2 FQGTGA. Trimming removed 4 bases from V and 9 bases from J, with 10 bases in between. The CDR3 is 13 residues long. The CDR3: CASSSQWGSPLHF. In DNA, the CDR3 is TGTGCCAGCAGCTCGCAGTGGGGTTCACCCCTCCACTTT.

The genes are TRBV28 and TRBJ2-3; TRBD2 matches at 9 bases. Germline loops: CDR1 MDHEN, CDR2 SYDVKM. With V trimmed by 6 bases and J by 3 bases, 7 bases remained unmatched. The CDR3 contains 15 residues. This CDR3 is CASSLASGVTDTQYF. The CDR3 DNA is TGTGCCAGCAGCCTGGCTAGCGGGGTAACAGATACGCAGTATTTT.

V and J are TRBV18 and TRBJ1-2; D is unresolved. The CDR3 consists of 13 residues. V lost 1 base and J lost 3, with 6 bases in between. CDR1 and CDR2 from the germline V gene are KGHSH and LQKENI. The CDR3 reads CASSPRDYYGYTF. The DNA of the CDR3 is TGTGCCAGCTCACCACGGGATTACTATGGCTACACCTTC.

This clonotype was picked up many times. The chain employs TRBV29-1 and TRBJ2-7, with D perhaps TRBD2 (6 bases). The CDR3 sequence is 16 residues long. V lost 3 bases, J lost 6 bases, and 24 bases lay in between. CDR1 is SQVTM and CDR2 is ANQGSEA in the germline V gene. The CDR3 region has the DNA TGCAGCGTTGAGTCATCGATTTCGGGGGTTGCGGGCGAGCAGTACTTC. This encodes CSVESSISGVAGEQYF.

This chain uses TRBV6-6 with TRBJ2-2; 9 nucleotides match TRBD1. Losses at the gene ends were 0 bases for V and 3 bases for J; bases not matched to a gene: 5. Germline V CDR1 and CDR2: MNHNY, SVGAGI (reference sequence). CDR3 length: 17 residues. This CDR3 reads CASSYSPGQGDTGELFF. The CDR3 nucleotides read TGTGCCAGCAGTTACTCGCCGGGACAGGGAGACACCGGGGAGCTGTTTTTT.

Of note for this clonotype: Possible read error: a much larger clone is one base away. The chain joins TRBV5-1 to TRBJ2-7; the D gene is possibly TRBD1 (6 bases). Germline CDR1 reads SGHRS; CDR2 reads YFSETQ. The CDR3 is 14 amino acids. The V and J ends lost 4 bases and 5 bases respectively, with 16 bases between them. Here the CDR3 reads CASSGNRELDEQYV. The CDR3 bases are TGCGCCAGCAGCGGAAACAGGGAGTTGGACGAGCAGTACGTC.

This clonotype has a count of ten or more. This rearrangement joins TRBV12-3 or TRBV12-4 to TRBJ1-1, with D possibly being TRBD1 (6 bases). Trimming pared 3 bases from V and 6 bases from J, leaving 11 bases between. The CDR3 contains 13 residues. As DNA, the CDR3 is TGTGCCAGCAGTTTCGCCAGGGGCTCTGAAGCTTTCTTT. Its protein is CASSFARGSEAFF.

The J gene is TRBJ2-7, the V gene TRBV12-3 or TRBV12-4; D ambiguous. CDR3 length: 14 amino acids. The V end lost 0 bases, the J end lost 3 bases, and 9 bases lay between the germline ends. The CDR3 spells CASSLAAQNYEQYF. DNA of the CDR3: TGTGCCAGCAGTTTAGCGGCACAGAACTACGAGCAGTACTTC.

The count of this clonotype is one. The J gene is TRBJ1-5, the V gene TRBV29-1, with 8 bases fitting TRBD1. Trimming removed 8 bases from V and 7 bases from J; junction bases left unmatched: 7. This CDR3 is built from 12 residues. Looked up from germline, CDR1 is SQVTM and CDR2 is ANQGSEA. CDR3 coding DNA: TGCAGCATTGGACAGGGTGGGCAGCCCCAGCATTTT. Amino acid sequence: CSIGQGGQPQHF.

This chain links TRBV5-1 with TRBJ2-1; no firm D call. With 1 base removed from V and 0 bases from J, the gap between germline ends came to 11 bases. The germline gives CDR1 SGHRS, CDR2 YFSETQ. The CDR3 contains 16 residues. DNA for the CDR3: TGCGCCAGCAGCTTGTTGACTGCGAGCTCCTACAATGAGCAGTTCTTC. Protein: CASSLLTASSYNEQFF. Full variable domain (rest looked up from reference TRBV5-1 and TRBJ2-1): KAGVTQTPRYLIKTRGQQVTLSCSPISGHRSVSWYQQTPGQGLQFLFEYFSETQRNKGNFPGRFSGRQFSNSRSEMNVSTLELGDSALYLCASSLLTASSYNEQFFGPGTRLTVL.

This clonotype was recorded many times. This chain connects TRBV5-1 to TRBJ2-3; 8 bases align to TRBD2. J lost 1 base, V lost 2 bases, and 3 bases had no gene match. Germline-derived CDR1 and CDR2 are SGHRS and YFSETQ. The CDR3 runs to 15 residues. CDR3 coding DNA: TGCGCCAGCAGCTTATCGACTAGCGGCACAGATACGCAGTATTTT. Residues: CASSLSTSGTDTQYF.